Listed here are 21 T cell receptor beta chains from one sample, sequenced in a study of OX40 agonist ivuxolimab in advanced cancers. The data were produced by immunoSEQ multiplex PCR, yet TCRdb's version contains in-frame clones alone and is incomplete. The table includes about 80,000 clones, around nine tenths detected once. This specimen was CD4+ or CD8+ T cells sorted from blood, taken in a trial of the OX40 agonist ivuxolimab. These receptor sequences come from an adult with an advanced solid tumor such as melanoma, head and neck, liver or kidney cancer.

The chain joins TRBV28 to TRBJ1-5, with D hard to call. The CDR3 sequence is 15 residues long. CDR1 is MDHEN and CDR2 is SYDVKM in the germline V gene. V dropped 3 bases and J dropped 2 bases, with 11 bases sitting between them. The CDR3 nucleotides are TGTGCCAGCAGTTTTCGATCGGGTGGCAATCAGCCCCAGCATTTT. Residues: CASSFRSGGNQPQHF.

The chain combines TRBV7-9 with TRBJ2-1, with 7 bases that match TRBD1. The CDR3 is 16 residues long. CDR1 SEHNR and CDR2 FQNEAQ come from the germline V gene (reference sequence). V lost 7 bases, J lost 0 bases, and 9 bases stayed unmatched. CDR3 nucleotides: TGTGCCAGCACCATAGGGGGCGGTAGCTCCTACAATGAGCAGTTCTTC. This gives the protein CASTIGGGSSYNEQFF.

The chain recombines TRBV7-3 with TRBJ2-3, with 8 bases matching TRBD1. The V and J ends lost 3 bases and 2 bases, in that order; junction bases with no gene match: 4. Looked up from germline, CDR1 is SGHTA and CDR2 is FQGTGA. CDR3 length: 15 residues. The CDR3 region is CASSFGQGNTDTQYF. DNA of the CDR3: TGTGCCAGCAGCTTCGGACAGGGCAACACAGATACGCAGTATTTT.

CDR3: CATSRDTSGFTDTQYF. The DNA for the CDR3 is TGTGCCACCAGCAGGGATACTAGCGGGTTTACAGATACGCAGTATTTT. The rearrangement joins TRBV15 to TRBJ2-3, with TRBD2 identical over 9 bases. Germline trimming cut 3 bases from V and 3 bases from J; bases unmatched to any gene: 7. The V gene's germline CDR1 is LNHNV and CDR2 YYDKDF (reference sequence). This CDR3 spans 16 amino acids.

In nucleotides, the CDR3 is TGTGCCAGCAGCTTGGAATTTCGTGTGACAGGGGATCAGCCCCAGCATTTT. The encoded protein is CASSLEFRVTGDQPQHF. This sequence joins TRBV5-5 and TRBJ1-5; 8 bases line up with TRBD1. V shed 0 bases, J shed 5 bases, and the junction held 10 bases outside the gene matches. This CDR3 has 17 amino acids. Germline-derived CDR1 and CDR2 are SGHKS and YYEKEE (reference sequence).

This sequence joins TRBV6-7 and TRBJ1-2; D is possibly TRBD1 (5 bases). TRBV6-7 is an ORF; its function is uncertain. V lost 0 bases and J 2 bases, leaving 13 bases between the germline ends. The CDR3 runs to 16 residues. Here the CDR3 reads CASSYSPGRANYGYTF. CDR3 nucleotides: TGTGCCAGCAGTTACTCGCCCGGCAGGGCGAACTATGGCTACACCTTC.

The chain links TRBV4-3 to TRBJ1-1; D possibly corresponds to TRBD1 (6 bases). Trimming cost V 4 bases and J 0 bases, with 15 bases left between them. The germline gives CDR1 LGHNA, CDR2 YSLEER. The CDR3 has 16 residues. Here the CDR3 reads CASSPGGAGVNTEAFF. CDR3 nucleotides: TGCGCCAGCAGCCCCGGAGGGGCAGGGGTGAACACTGAAGCTTTCTTT.

The V call is TRBV10-3, the J call TRBJ2-1, with D unresolved. Germline lookup yields CDR1 ENHRY and CDR2 SYGVKD. Trimming shortened V by 2 bases and J by 8 bases, and 7 bases separated the two germline ends. This CDR3 spans 12 amino acids. The CDR3 bases are TGTGCCATCAGTGAGCTTGGGGATGAGCAGTTCTTC. It specifies CAISELGDEQFF.

This chain links TRBV6-4 with TRBJ1-6; D call uncertain. The CDR3 runs to 14 residues. CDR1 is MRHNA, CDR2 SNTAGT, per germline. V lost 0 bases and J lost 5, with 5 bases in between. CDR3 sequence reads: CASSDSANNSPLHF. CDR3 sequence (DNA): TGTGCCAGCAGTGACTCGGCCAATAATTCACCCCTCCACTTT.

This chain links TRBV18 with TRBJ2-5; D remains unclear. Looked up from germline, CDR1 is KGHSH and CDR2 is LQKENI. Between the trimmed V and J ends, which lost 4 bases and 2 bases, there was a span of 11 bases. The CDR3 runs to 14 residues. The CDR3 DNA reads TGTGCCAGCTCACAAGTCGGGTTTCAAGAGACCCAGTACTTC. Translating gives CASSQVGFQETQYF.

This clone was seen only a few times. J is TRBJ2-4 and V is TRBV27; 8 bases fit TRBD2. CDR3 length equals 14 residues. V trimming: 6 bases; J trimming: 13 bases; junction bases outside the gene matches: 14. Germline CDR1 and CDR2: MNHEY and SMNVEV (reference sequence). CDR3 in DNA: TGTGCCAGCAGCCTTACTCTAGCGGGCATTCCCCAGTACTTC. Its translation: CASSLTLAGIPQYF.

The genes are TRBV11-1 and TRBJ2-7; D gene ambiguous. With 4 bases removed from V and 4 bases from J, the gap between germline ends came to 8 bases. This CDR3 region has 12 residues. Germline CDR1 reads SGHAT; CDR2 reads FQDESV (reference sequence). The CDR3 loop is CASSWGEYEQYF. CDR3 sequence (DNA): TGTGCCAGCAGCTGGGGTGAATACGAGCAGTACTTC.

This clone occurred once. V and J are TRBV9 and TRBJ2-5; D gene ambiguous. This CDR3 spans 13 amino acids. CDR1 and CDR2 from the germline V gene are SGDLS and YYNGEE. The germline V and J ends were trimmed by 0 bases and 5 bases, with 8 bases remaining between them. The CDR3 loop is CASSVGPGETQYF. The CDR3, as DNA: TGTGCCAGCAGCGTAGGTCCCGGGGAGACCCAGTACTTC.

The genes are TRBV11-2 and TRBJ2-3; 7 nucleotides align to TRBD2. This CDR3 region has 14 residues. Germline CDR1 and CDR2: SGHAT and FQNNGV. Trimming removed 4 bases from V and 5 bases from J; junction bases left unmatched: 6. The CDR3 DNA reads TGTGCCAGCAGCTCCTGGGGGGGTCAAGATACGCAGTATTTT. This sequence encodes CASSSWGGQDTQYF.

The chain links TRBV14 to TRBJ2-4; D ambiguous. Germline V gene lookup returns CDR1 SGHDN and CDR2 FVKESK. The CDR3 runs 15 residues. Trimming pared 0 bases from V and 4 bases from J, leaving 10 bases between. The CDR3 spells CASSQDQERKNIQYF. CDR3 DNA sequence: TGTGCCAGCAGCCAAGATCAAGAAAGGAAAAACATTCAGTACTTC.

This rearrangement joins TRBV4-1 to TRBJ2-7; TRBD2 is a possible D gene (5 bases). V was trimmed by 4 bases and J by 0 bases, leaving 13 bases between them. Germline V CDR1 and CDR2: MGHRA, YSYEKL. This CDR3 is built from 15 residues. CDR3 DNA sequence: TGCGCCAGCAGCCTAGAGGACTTCAACTCCTACGAGCAGTACTTC. Translating it yields CASSLEDFNSYEQYF.

The chain joins TRBV6-6 to TRBJ1-1; the D gene is possibly TRBD1 (5 bases). CDR3 length: 14 residues. V was cut by 2 bases and J by 1 base, with 8 bases left in between. CDR1 MNHNY and CDR2 SVGAGI come from the germline V gene (reference sequence). The CDR3 DNA follows: TGTGCCAGCAGTTACGGGACGAGGAACACTGAAGCTTTCTTT. Encoded protein: CASSYGTRNTEAFF.

On this clone itself: The sample contains more than one DNA sequence encoding this CDR3. The chain joins TRBV5-4 to TRBJ1-2; D ambiguous. V was pared by 4 bases and J by 0 bases, with 13 bases between. The CDR3 has 15 residues. The V gene's germline CDR1 is SGHNT and CDR2 YYREEE (reference sequence). CDR3 nucleotides: TGTGCCAGCAGCCCCCCAACGGGAGCTAACTATGGCTACACCTTC. It is translated as CASSPPTGANYGYTF. The variable domain in full, completed from reference TRBV5-4 and TRBJ1-2, reads ETGVTQSPTHLIKTRGQQVTLRCSSQSGHNTVSWYQQALGQGPQFIFQYYREEENGRGNFPPRFSGLQFPNYSSELNVNALELDDSALYLCASSPPTGANYGYTFGSGTRLTVV.

V gene TRBV7-9 combines with J gene TRBJ1-1; D may be TRBD1 (5 bases). Germline V gives CDR1 SEHNR, CDR2 FQNEAQ (reference sequence). The CDR3 contains 16 residues. V lost 6 bases to trimming and J lost 0 bases, with 17 bases between them. DNA for the CDR3: TGTGCCAGCAGGTTGGGGGGGTACCAAATGAACACTGAAGCTTTCTTT. Translating it yields CASRLGGYQMNTEAFF.

The chain has TRBV19 and TRBJ2-7; the match to TRBD2 covers 7 bases. The V segment lost 1 base and the J segment 3 bases; nucleotides outside the gene matches: 0. This CDR3 region has 13 residues. From germline, CDR1 is LNHDA and CDR2 SQIVND (reference sequence). The chain's CDR3 is CASSIGEGYEQYF. The CDR3 DNA follows: TGTGCCAGTAGTATAGGGGAGGGCTACGAGCAGTACTTC.

The chain is built from TRBV28 and TRBJ1-1; perhaps TRBD1 as D (6 bases). Looked up from germline, CDR1 is MDHEN and CDR2 is SYDVKM. V lost 3 bases to trimming and J lost 5 bases, with 13 bases between them. CDR3 size: 14 residues. CDR3 sequence (DNA): TGTGCCAGCAGTTTTTTGGGGGCGAGGACTGAAGCTTTCTTT. This sequence encodes CASSFLGARTEAFF.